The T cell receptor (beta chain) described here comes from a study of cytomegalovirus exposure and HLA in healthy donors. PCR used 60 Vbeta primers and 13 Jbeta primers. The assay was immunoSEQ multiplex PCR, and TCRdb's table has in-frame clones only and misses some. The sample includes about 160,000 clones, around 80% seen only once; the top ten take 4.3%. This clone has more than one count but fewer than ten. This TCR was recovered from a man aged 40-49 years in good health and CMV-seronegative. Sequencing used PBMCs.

The CDR3 DNA follows: TGCGCCAGCAGCTGGGGACTGGGTGATGAGCCCCAGCATTTT. Translated, it gives CASSWGLGDEPQHF. V usage is TRBV5-1 and J usage is TRBJ1-5; tentatively, D is TRBD1 (5 bases). Trimming took 3 bases from V and 8 from J, leaving 15 bases between them. Germline V lookup: CDR1 SGHRS, CDR2 YFSETQ. The CDR3 covers 14 residues.